Following are 22 T cell receptor beta chains from one sample sequenced in a study of vaccination effects on CD4 cells after COVID-19 (dated by TCRdb to between 2021 and 2024). No cognate antigen is known for these TCRs. Libraries were built with the immunoSEQ multiplex PCR assay. Here the immuneACCESS table is served through TCRdb, limited to in-frame sequences with V and J called. Missing clones are a known gap in these copies; in checked studies unresolved V genes cover under half, and the rest lacks a known reason. In all, the sample holds 25,000 to 30,000 clones, and about 70% of those were seen once. About 20% of the sample goes to the ten largest clones. The ViraFEST assay stimulated PBMC with viral peptide pools and then used TCR sequencing to identify antigen-specific CD4+ T cell clonotypes by expansion. After more than 9 days of culture, CD4+ T cells were isolated with the EasySep CD4+ T cell isolation kit. Healthy vaccine recipients had no prior SARS-CoV-2 infection, confirmed by negative nucleocapsid antibodies before and after vaccination.

The sample in question was CD4+ T cells from PBMCs cultured with HCoV-NL63 spike peptides, obtained before COVID-19 vaccination. Taken with the paper, the label for cell subset or site translates to: HCoV-NL63 spike overlapping peptide pool stimulation. Receptor source: a human donor who received a COVID-19 vaccine.

The chain links TRBV21-1 to TRBJ2-5; the D call TRBD2 from the table was never checked on the DNA. TRBV21-1 is tagged as a pseudogene. The CDR3 contains 15 residues. The CDR3 loop is CASSMGEGDSETQYF. The DNA for the CDR3 is TGTGCCAGCAGCATGGGTGAGGGCGATTCAGAGACCCAGTACTTC.

This chain links TRBV6-1 with TRBJ1-1; TRBD1 aligns across 7 bases. J lost 1 base, V lost 3 bases, and 5 bases had no gene match. This CDR3 region has 15 residues. CDR1 and CDR2 from the germline V gene are MNHNS and SASEGT. CDR3 nucleotide sequence: TGTGCCAGCAGTGACCCCGGGACAGCGAACACTGAAGCTTTCTTT. Its protein is CASSDPGTANTEAFF.

The chain couples TRBV6-5 to TRBJ1-1, with 8 nucleotides matching TRBD1. The CDR3 totals 14 residues. Germline CDR1 is MNHEY and CDR2 is SVGAGI. V lost 7 bases to trimming and J lost 7 bases; unmatched junction nucleotides: 11. The CDR3: CASTLRTGSDEAFF. DNA for the CDR3: TGTGCCAGCACCCTAAGGACAGGGTCGGATGAAGCTTTCTTT.

The V gene is TRBV7-9, the J gene TRBJ1-1; D gene unclear. The V end was cut by 4 bases, the J end by 1 base, with 4 bases between. The CDR3 runs 12 residues. Germline CDR1 SEHNR, CDR2 FQNEAQ (reference sequence). CDR3 coding DNA: TGTGCCAGCAGCTCCGAGAACACTGAAGCTTTCTTT. Protein: CASSSENTEAFF. Looking up the rest from reference TRBV7-9 and TRBJ1-1 gives the full variable domain: DTGVSQNPRHKITKRGQNVTFRCDPISEHNRLYWYRQTLGQGPEFLTYFQNEAQLEKSRLLSDRFSAERPKGSFSTLEIQRTEQGDSAMYLCASSSENTEAFFGQGTRLTVV.

This clone has a handful of counts. The CDR3 DNA follows: TGTGCCAGTAGCCAAGCGGGAGGGTCCTCCTACGAGCAGTACTTC. The encoded protein is CASSQAGGSSYEQYF. The V gene is TRBV19, the J gene TRBJ2-7; 10 bases are shared with TRBD2. The J segment lost 0 bases and the V segment lost 6 bases, leaving 5 bases of the junction unmatched. In germline, CDR1 is LNHDA, CDR2 SQIVND (reference sequence). The CDR3 has 15 residues.

The chain links TRBV11-2 to TRBJ2-3, with D hard to call. The CDR3 extends over 16 amino acids. V shed 1 base and J shed 0 bases, with 11 bases lying between them. Germline CDR1 SGHAT, CDR2 FQNNGV. CDR3 sequence (DNA): TGTGCCAGCAGCTTAGGGTCAGGCCCTAGCACAGATACGCAGTATTTT. This encodes CASSLGSGPSTDTQYF.

The chain has TRBV12-3 or TRBV12-4 and TRBJ1-5; no firm D call. This CDR3 has 13 amino acids. Trimming cost V 6 bases and J 1 base, with 7 bases left between them. The CDR3, as DNA: TGTGCCAGCAGGGCAGACAGCAATCAGCCCCAGCATTTT. It is translated as CASRADSNQPQHF.

This clone was recorded once. The chain is built from TRBV28 and TRBJ1-1; 8 positions agree with TRBD1. Germline trimming cut 4 bases from V and 1 base from J; bases unmatched to any gene: 5. CDR3 length: 15 amino acids. From germline, CDR1 is MDHEN and CDR2 SYDVKM. The CDR3 DNA is TGTGCCAGCAGTTCCCGACAGGGGAAGAACACTGAAGCTTTCTTT. This translates into CASSSRQGKNTEAFF.

The chain uses TRBV18 and TRBJ2-5; D not certain. The CDR3 sequence is 15 residues long. V shed 3 bases and J shed 0 bases, with 11 bases lying between them. Germline V gene sequence: CDR1 KGHSH, CDR2 LQKENI. The CDR3 DNA sequence: TGTGCCAGCTCACCCTTTCAGGCAAACCAAGAGACCCAGTACTTC. Protein product: CASSPFQANQETQYF.

Notes on this clone: The germline gene is not matched at one end of the junction; a read error may be the cause. V usage is TRBV29-1 and J usage is TRBJ2-1; D possibly corresponds to TRBD1 (8 bases). Per the germline V gene, CDR1 is SQVTM and CDR2 is ANQGSEA. The CDR3 sequence is 12 residues long. CDR3 coding DNA: TGCAGCGTAGGACTAGACAGGGGTGAGAAGTTCTTC. It codes for CSVGLDRGEKFF.

This sequence joins TRBV20-1 and TRBJ2-1; 10 bases align to TRBD2. This CDR3 has 17 amino acids. Unmatched junction bases numbered 15, after V lost 3 bases and J lost 7 bases. Germline V gene sequence: CDR1 DFQATT, CDR2 SNEGSKA (reference sequence). This CDR3 is CSASGGASSGSWNEQFF. CDR3 nucleotides: TGCAGTGCTAGTGGAGGGGCGTCTAGCGGGAGTTGGAATGAGCAGTTCTTC.

The chain carries TRBV30 and TRBJ2-5; D gene unclear. The V gene's germline CDR1 is GTSNPN and CDR2 SVGIG (reference sequence). This CDR3 is built from 14 residues. Trimming cost V 1 base and J 5 bases, with 14 bases left between them. CDR3 residues: CAWSGVFPGETQYF. CDR3 DNA sequence: TGTGCCTGGAGTGGGGTGTTCCCCGGGGAGACCCAGTACTTC.

This clone was observed a handful of times. CDR3: CASSHGDERTEAFF. In DNA, the CDR3 is TGTGCCAGCAGCCACGGTGATGAACGCACTGAAGCTTTCTTT. The chain uses TRBV3-1 (or the pseudogene TRBV3-2) and TRBJ1-1, with unresolved D. Looked up from germline, CDR1 is LGHDT and CDR2 is YNNKEL (reference sequence). This CDR3 has 14 residues. The ends were cut back, 3 bases at V and 4 bases at J, with 12 bases in the middle.

This rearrangement joins TRBV19 to TRBJ2-1, with 7 bases matching TRBD2. Trimming removed 3 bases from V and 1 base from J; junction bases left unmatched: 3. CDR3 length: 15 residues. Germline V gives CDR1 LNHDA, CDR2 SQIVND (reference sequence). The CDR3 loop is CASSMAGRSYNEQFF. CDR3 DNA: TGTGCCAGTAGTATGGCCGGGAGGTCCTACAATGAGCAGTTCTTC.

This chain uses TRBV25-1 with TRBJ1-3, with D unresolved. This CDR3 region has 13 residues. From germline, CDR1 is MGHDK and CDR2 SYGVNS. V was cut by 8 bases and J by 4 bases, with 12 bases left in between. The CDR3 reads CASGPSQGNTIYF. The CDR3 DNA reads TGTGCCAGCGGGCCGTCCCAAGGAAACACCATATATTTT.

CDR3 amino acids: CASSFPVDELSHYGYTF. The CDR3, as DNA: TGTGCCAGCAGTTTCCCCGTGGACGAGCTCTCGCACTATGGCTACACCTTC. The chain recombines TRBV28 with TRBJ1-2; unclear D gene. CDR1 and CDR2 from the germline V gene are MDHEN and SYDVKM. V was shortened by 3 bases and J by 3 bases, with 20 bases between the two germline ends. CDR3 length: 17 residues.

The chain employs TRBV5-1 and TRBJ1-6; weak D call: TRBD1 (5 bases). CDR3 length: 14 amino acids. The V and J ends lost 5 bases and 8 bases respectively, with 14 bases between them. CDR1 SGHRS and CDR2 YFSETQ come from the germline V gene. CDR3 in amino acids: CASRSPGSHSPLHF. The CDR3 DNA is TGCGCCAGCAGGTCTCCAGGGAGCCATTCACCCCTCCACTTT.

This chain uses TRBV2 with TRBJ1-2; 10 nucleotides line up with TRBD1. Looked up from germline, CDR1 is SNHLY and CDR2 is FYNNEI. V shed 5 bases, J shed 8 bases, and the junction held 5 bases outside the gene matches. The CDR3 contains 13 residues. This CDR3 is CASSPPTGGGYTF. The CDR3 nucleotides are TGTGCCAGCAGTCCCCCGACAGGGGGCGGCTACACCTTC.

This clone appeared a single time. This rearrangement joins TRBV19 to TRBJ1-5; D remains ambiguous. The CDR3 sequence is 16 residues long. The germline V gene encodes CDR1 LNHDA and CDR2 SQIVND (reference sequence). The germline V and J ends were trimmed by 7 bases and 4 bases, with 20 bases remaining between them. DNA for the CDR3: TGTGCCAGTACTACCACCTGGACGGGCAGGAATCAGCCCCAGCATTTT. It specifies CASTTTWTGRNQPQHF.

The gene calls are TRBV18 and TRBJ2-2; D remains unclear. CDR1 is KGHSH, CDR2 LQKENI, per germline. The CDR3 contains 14 residues. Trimming removed 2 bases from V and 2 bases from J, with 6 bases in between. Here the CDR3 DNA reads TGTGCCAGCTCACCAAAGGAAAACACCGGGGAGCTGTTTTTT. Translation gives CASSPKENTGELFF.

This clone was found once. The chain couples TRBV5-1 to TRBJ2-1; D possibly corresponds to TRBD1 (6 bases). Germline loops: CDR1 SGHRS, CDR2 YFSETQ. The V end was cut by 1 base, the J end by 5 bases, with 10 bases between. This CDR3 comprises 14 residues. The CDR3 is CASSLSGQNNEQFF. For the CDR3, the DNA is TGCGCCAGCAGCTTGAGCGGACAGAACAATGAGCAGTTCTTC.

The V and J genes are TRBV5-1 and TRBJ2-3; D is perhaps TRBD2 (5 bases). Germline-derived CDR1 and CDR2 are SGHRS and YFSETQ. This CDR3 is 13 amino acids long. Trimming cost V 6 bases and J 1 base, with 9 bases left between them. CDR3 DNA: TGCGCCAGCACAGCGGCGCGCACAGATACGCAGTATTTT. Its translation is CASTAARTDTQYF.